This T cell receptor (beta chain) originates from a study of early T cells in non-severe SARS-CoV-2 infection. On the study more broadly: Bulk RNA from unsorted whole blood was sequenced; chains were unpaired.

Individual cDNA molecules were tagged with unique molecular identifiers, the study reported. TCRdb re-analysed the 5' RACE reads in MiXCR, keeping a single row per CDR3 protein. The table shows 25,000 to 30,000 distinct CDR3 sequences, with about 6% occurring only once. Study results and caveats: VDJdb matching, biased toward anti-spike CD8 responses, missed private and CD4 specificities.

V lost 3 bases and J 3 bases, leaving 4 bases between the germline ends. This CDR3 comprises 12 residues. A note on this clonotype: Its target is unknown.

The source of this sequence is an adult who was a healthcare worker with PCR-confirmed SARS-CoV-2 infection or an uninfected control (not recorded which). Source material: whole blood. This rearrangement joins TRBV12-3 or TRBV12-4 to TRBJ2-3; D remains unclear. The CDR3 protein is CASSFRTDTQYF. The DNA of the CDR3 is TGTGCCAGCAGTTTTAGGACAGATACGCAGTATTTT.